The sequence of this T cell receptor beta chain was determined in a study of CD8 T cells in ankylosing spondylitis. Germline values: CDR1 WNHNN, CDR2 SYGVQD (reference sequence). CDR3 length: 16 residues. V was clipped by 3 bases and J by 6 bases; unmatched bases: 6. It was by quantitative 5'-RACE with molecular barcodes that TCR beta libraries were made. MiXCR, run by TCRdb on the 5' RACE reads, gives a single entry per CDR3 protein. Altogether around 230,000 distinct CDR3 sequences are present, 8.6% being singletons, with the ten largest covering about 6.5%. This clonotype has ten or more counts. The sequencing sample was made of blood, either unsorted or a sorted T cell fraction (not recorded which). The TCR originated in a male donor with ankylosing spondylitis or in good health (not recorded which). This chain connects TRBV10-1 to TRBJ2-2; 11 bases are shared with TRBD2. The chain's CDR3 is CASSETSGRAPGELFF. DNA for the CDR3: TGCGCCAGCAGTGAAACTAGCGGGAGAGCCCCCGGGGAGCTGTTTTTT.